This entry is about one TCR beta chain. The target antigen is unknown. The CDR3 covers 13 residues. Germline-derived CDR1 and CDR2 are DFQATT and SNEGSKA (reference sequence). V shed 3 bases and J shed 1 base, with 9 bases lying between them. This sample is part of a study of glioma-infiltrating T cells. Study-level results: Non-neoplastic patients had below-expected tissue-blood divergence, while all gliomas exceeded expectation. Tissue and blood shared very few CDR3 sequences.

TCR alpha and beta CDR3 regions were amplified from RNA using iRepertoire nested multiplex PCR. Input was about 85-400 ng of tissue mRNA or PBMC total RNA. TCRdb re-called the multiplex PCR reads through MiXCR, storing one row per CDR3 protein. The table records about 140,000 distinct CDR3 sequences, about two fifths of them present only once. The sample was glioma tissue, nonneoplastic brain tissue, or PBMCs (not recorded which). The receptor comes from a human donor with low-grade glioma or glioblastoma, undergoing nonglioma brain surgery, or in good health (not recorded which). The rearrangement links TRBV20-1 to TRBJ1-1; D unresolved. The CDR3 region has the DNA TGCAGTGCTAGCCGGGGTCGGAACACTGAAGCTTTCTTT. It translates to CSASRGRNTEAFF.